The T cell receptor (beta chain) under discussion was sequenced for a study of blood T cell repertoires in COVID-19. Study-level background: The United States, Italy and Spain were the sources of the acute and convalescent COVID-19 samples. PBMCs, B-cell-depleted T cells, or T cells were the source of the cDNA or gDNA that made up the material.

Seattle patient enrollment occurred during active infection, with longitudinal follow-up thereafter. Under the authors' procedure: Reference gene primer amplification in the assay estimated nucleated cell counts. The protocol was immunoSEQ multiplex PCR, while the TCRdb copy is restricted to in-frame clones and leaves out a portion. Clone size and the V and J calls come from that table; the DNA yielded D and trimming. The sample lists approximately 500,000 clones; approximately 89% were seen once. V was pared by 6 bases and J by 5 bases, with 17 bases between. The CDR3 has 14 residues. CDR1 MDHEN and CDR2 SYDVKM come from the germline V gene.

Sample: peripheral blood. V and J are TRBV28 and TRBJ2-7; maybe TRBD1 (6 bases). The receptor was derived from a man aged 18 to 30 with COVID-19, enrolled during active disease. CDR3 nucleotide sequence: TGTGCCAGCAGATCAAGAGGGGGATGGGACGAGCAGTACTTC. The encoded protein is CASRSRGGWDEQYF. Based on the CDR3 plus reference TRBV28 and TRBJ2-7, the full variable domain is DVKVTQSSRYLVKRTGEKVFLECVQDMDHENMFWYRQDPGLGLRLIYFSYDVKMKEKGDIPEGYSVSREKKERFSLILESASTNQTSMYLCASRSRGGWDEQYFGPGTRLTVT.